This is a list of T cell receptor beta chains from one sample in a study of regulatory and conventional T cells in RAG deficiency. Produced via immunoSEQ multiplex PCR; TCRdb's table is partial and in-frame only. The profile shows approximately 30,000 clones, more than 90% of them singletons. The data also belong to a second study, concerning regulatory T cells.

Sequences were obtained from CD25- CD4+ T cells sorted from blood. The receptors here all came from a human donor in good health. Both conserved end residues are part of each CDR3. D genes are given only for firm matches. Clone size is shown for a subset of rows, as once, few, many or a class of expanded clone.

V	size	D	J	CDR3	DNA
TRBV11-2	NA	TRBD1	TRBJ1-3	CASSLYPRTGSGNTIYF	TGTGCCAGCAGCTTATACCCGAGGACAGGGTCTGGAAACACCATATATTTT
TRBV18	NA	TRBD1	TRBJ1-1	CASSPSRQGPAFF	TGTGCCAGCTCACCTTCTCGACAGGGACCAGCTTTCTTT
TRBV5-1	NA	TRBD2	TRBJ2-7	CASSLDPGLGAYEQYF	TGCGCCAGCAGCTTGGATCCGGGACTAGGTGCCTACGAGCAGTACTTC
TRBV5-1	NA	TRBD2	TRBJ2-3	CASSRNSGSPDTQYF	TGCGCCAGCAGTCGTAATAGCGGGAGCCCAGATACGCAGTATTTT
TRBV10-1	NA	TRBD1	TRBJ1-2	CASSRDRSQGYTF	TGCGCCAGCAGCCGGGACAGGTCGCAAGGCTACACCTTC
TRBV18	NA	NA	TRBJ2-1	CASSPGRSSYNEQFF	TGTGCCAGCTCGCCGGGGAGAAGCTCCTACAATGAGCAGTTCTTC
TRBV10-1	NA	NA	TRBJ1-1	CASSERGRGAFF	TGCGCCAGCAGTGAGAGGGGCAGGGGAGCTTTCTTT
TRBV18	NA	NA	TRBJ1-2	CASSSSRDYGYTF	TGTGCCAGCTCCTCCTCGAGAGACTATGGCTACACCTTC
TRBV7-8	NA	TRBD2	TRBJ2-3	CASSLRWLAGNIADTQYF	TGTGCCAGCAGCTTACGTTGGCTAGCGGGAAATATAGCAGATACGCAGTATTTT
TRBV4-2	once	TRBD2	TRBJ2-7	CASSQEGLAGVAYEQYF	TGTGCCAGCAGCCAAGAAGGACTAGCGGGGGTTGCCTACGAGCAGTACTTC
TRBV4-3	NA	TRBD1	TRBJ2-5	CASSQGDRGQETQYF	TGCGCCAGCAGCCAAGGGGACAGGGGGCAAGAGACCCAGTACTTC
TRBV7-9	NA	TRBD1	TRBJ2-1	CASSFLGDREGFF	TGTGCCAGCAGCTTCTTAGGGGACAGGGAGGGATTCTTC
TRBV5-4	NA	NA	TRBJ1-2	CASSLEGAGYTF	TGTGCCAGCAGCTTGGAGGGAGCTGGCTACACCTTC
TRBV7-2	once	NA	TRBJ2-7	CASLQRLGLTYEQYF	TGTGCCAGCCTGCAGCGGTTAGGGCTCACCTACGAGCAGTACTTC
TRBV6-5	NA	TRBD1	TRBJ2-5	CASSLTGASGAQYF	TGTGCCAGCAGTTTAACAGGGGCGTCAGGGGCCCAGTACTTC
TRBV29-1	NA	NA	TRBJ1-2	CSVVGQGHYGYTF	TGCAGCGTTGTGGGCCAGGGTCACTATGGCTACACCTTC
TRBV5-1	NA	TRBD1	TRBJ2-2	CASYTGTGGTGELFF	TGCGCCAGCTACACCGGGACAGGAGGGACCGGGGAGCTGTTTTTT
TRBV7-8	NA	TRBD1	TRBJ2-7	CASSSGRDRTYYEQYF	TGTGCCAGCAGCTCGGGCCGGGACAGGACCTACTACGAGCAGTACTTC
TRBV4-1	once	NA	TRBJ2-7	CASSQDLDSVSSYEQYF	TGCGCCAGCAGCCAAGATCTTGACAGCGTCAGCTCCTACGAGCAGTACTTC
TRBV18	NA	NA	TRBJ2-1	CASSPTVSSYNEQFF	TGTGCCAGCTCACCCACAGTGAGCTCCTACAATGAGCAGTTCTTC
TRBV20-1	NA	NA	TRBJ1-1	CSATVNTEAFF	TGCAGTGCTACAGTAAACACTGAAGCTTTCTTT
TRBV9	NA	TRBD1	TRBJ1-5	CASSPDRTGFGWPQHF	TGTGCCAGCAGCCCAGACAGGACAGGGTTTGGGTGGCCCCAGCATTTT
TRBV30	NA	NA	TRBJ2-3	CAWREDFSTDTQYF	TGTGCCTGGAGGGAGGACTTTTCCACAGATACGCAGTATTTT
TRBV5-1	NA	TRBD1	TRBJ2-1	CASSLAWGQGRNEQFF	TGCGCCAGCAGCTTGGCCTGGGGACAGGGGAGGAATGAGCAGTTCTTC
TRBV30	NA	TRBD1	TRBJ2-7	CAWSVQGAYEQYF	TGTGCCTGGAGTGTTCAGGGGGCCTACGAGCAGTACTTC
TRBV14	NA	NA	TRBJ1-1	CASSQALSGGGTEAFF	TGTGCCAGCAGCCAGGCATTATCGGGAGGTGGGACTGAAGCTTTCTTT
TRBV23-1	NA	NA	TRBJ2-7	CASPSYEQYF	TGCGCCAGCCCCAGCTACGAGCAGTACTTC
TRBV9	NA	TRBD1	TRBJ2-5	CASSSPGQGGETQYF	TGTGCCAGCTCCTCCCCCGGACAGGGCGGAGAGACCCAGTACTTC
TRBV5-1	NA	NA	TRBJ2-3	CASSPPYLSTDTQYF	TGCGCCAGCAGCCCCCCTTATCTAAGCACAGATACGCAGTATTTT
TRBV19	NA	TRBD1	TRBJ1-2	CASSPLFIGDRPVYGYTF	TGTGCCAGTAGTCCCCTCTTTATAGGGGACAGGCCCGTCTATGGCTACACCTTC
TRBV7-2	NA	TRBD1	TRBJ1-1	CASSRDRGTEAFF	TGTGCCAGCAGCAGAGACAGGGGCACTGAAGCTTTCTTT
TRBV6-5	once	NA	TRBJ1-5	CASRPDRNQPQHF	TGTGCCAGCAGACCAGACAGGAATCAGCCCCAGCATTTT
TRBV7-9	NA	TRBD1	TRBJ2-2	CASTPGQGNTGELFF	TGTGCCAGCACTCCGGGACAGGGAAACACCGGGGAGCTGTTTTTT
TRBV18	NA	TRBD1	TRBJ1-6	CASSPGTGIRSSYNSPLHF	TGTGCCAGCTCACCAGGGACAGGAATACGAAGCTCCTATAATTCACCCCTCCACTTT
TRBV7-2	NA	TRBD1	TRBJ1-1	CASSWTGAVNTEAFF	TGTGCCAGCAGCTGGACAGGGGCGGTGAACACTGAAGCTTTCTTT
TRBV6-5	NA	NA	TRBJ1-2	CASTPGGVMGYTF	TGTGCCAGCACTCCGGGAGGGGTGATGGGCTACACCTTC
TRBV28	once	TRBD1	TRBJ2-3	CASSGQGARSNTQYF	TGTGCCAGCAGTGGACAGGGTGCTAGAAGCAATACGCAGTATTTT
TRBV7-2	NA	TRBD2	TRBJ2-7	CASSRGGGGVSYEQYF	TGTGCCAGCAGCCGAGGGGGCGGGGGGGTAAGCTACGAGCAGTACTTC
TRBV4-2	NA	TRBD2	TRBJ2-2	CASSQVSGGPNTGELFF	TGTGCCAGCAGCCAAGTTAGCGGGGGCCCGAACACCGGGGAGCTGTTTTTT
TRBV5-4	NA	TRBD1	TRBJ1-1	CASSLGGQGNTEAFF	TGTGCCAGCAGCTTGGGGGGACAGGGGAACACTGAAGCTTTCTTT
TRBV18	NA	NA	TRBJ2-2	CASSPITDNTGELFF	TGTGCCAGCTCACCAATCACAGATAACACCGGGGAGCTGTTTTTT